The present TCR beta chain was sequenced within a study of blood T cells in healthy people across ages. CDR3 size: 16 residues. J lost 1 base, V lost 6 bases, and 6 bases had no gene match. Germline CDR1 reads MDHEN; CDR2 reads SYDVKM. Study-level findings and limits: Naive CD4+ cells and diversity were both higher in long-lived donors than in aged donors.

The sample holds a few counts of this clonotype. Its antigen is not identified. Using a J-beta primer mix together with a sample-barcoded 5' primer, a second PCR was run for about 6 to 11 cycles. Samples each returned at least 3 million CDR3-containing paired-end reads. A single record per CDR3 protein comes from TCRdb applying MiXCR to the 5' RACE reads. The top ten hold 7% to 9.5% of the sample, which has about 1,500,000 distinct CDR3 sequences, roughly 45% seen once. The rearrangement joins TRBV28 to TRBJ2-6, with 7 nucleotides matching TRBD1. Source material: blood. The source of this sequence is a woman aged 18-30 years in good health. The CDR3 protein is CASSSGTVSGANVLTF. The CDR3 region has the DNA TGTGCCAGCAGCTCCGGGACAGTGTCTGGGGCCAACGTCCTGACTTTC. The entire variable domain, with the rest obtained from reference TRBV28 and TRBJ2-6, is as follows: DVKVTQSSRYLVKRTGEKVFLECVQDMDHENMFWYRQDPGLGLRLIYFSYDVKMKEKGDIPEGYSVSREKKERFSLILESASTNQTSMYLCASSSGTVSGANVLTFGAGSRLTVL.